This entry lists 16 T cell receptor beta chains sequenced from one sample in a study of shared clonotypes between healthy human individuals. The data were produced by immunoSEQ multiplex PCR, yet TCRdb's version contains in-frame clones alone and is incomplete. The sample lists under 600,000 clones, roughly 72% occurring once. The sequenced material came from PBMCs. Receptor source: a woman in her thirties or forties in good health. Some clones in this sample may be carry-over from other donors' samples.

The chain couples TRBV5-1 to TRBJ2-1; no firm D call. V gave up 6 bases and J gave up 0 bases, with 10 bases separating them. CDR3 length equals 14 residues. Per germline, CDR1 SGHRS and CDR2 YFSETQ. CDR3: CASTPISSYNEQFF. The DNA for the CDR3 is TGCGCCAGCACCCCAATAAGCTCCTACAATGAGCAGTTCTTC.

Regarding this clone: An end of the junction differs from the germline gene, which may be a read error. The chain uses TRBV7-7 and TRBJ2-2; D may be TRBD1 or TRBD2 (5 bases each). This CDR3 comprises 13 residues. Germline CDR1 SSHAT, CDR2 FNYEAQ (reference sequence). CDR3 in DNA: TGTGCTAGCAGCCCGAGGGGAACCGGGGAGCTGTTTTTT. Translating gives CASSPRGTGELFF.

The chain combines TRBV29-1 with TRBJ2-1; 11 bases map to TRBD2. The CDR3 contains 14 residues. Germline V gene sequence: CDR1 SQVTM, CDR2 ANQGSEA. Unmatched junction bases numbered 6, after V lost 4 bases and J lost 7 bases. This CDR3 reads CSVVLAGGGNEQFF. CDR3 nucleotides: TGCAGCGTTGTGTTAGCGGGAGGGGGTAATGAGCAGTTCTTC.

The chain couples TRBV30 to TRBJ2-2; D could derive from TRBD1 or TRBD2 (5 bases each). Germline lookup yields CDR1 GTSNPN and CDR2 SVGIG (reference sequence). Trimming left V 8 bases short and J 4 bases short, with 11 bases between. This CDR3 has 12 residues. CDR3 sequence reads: CAGGGFTGELFF. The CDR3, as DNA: TGTGCCGGGGGTGGTTTCACCGGGGAGCTGTTTTTT.

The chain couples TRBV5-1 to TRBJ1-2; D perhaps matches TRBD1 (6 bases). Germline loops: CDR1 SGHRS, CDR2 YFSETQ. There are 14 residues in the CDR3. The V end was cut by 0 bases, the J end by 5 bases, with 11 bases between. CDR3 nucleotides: TGCGCCAGCAGCTTGGTAGATCAGGGGTATGGCTACACCTTC. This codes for CASSLVDQGYGYTF.

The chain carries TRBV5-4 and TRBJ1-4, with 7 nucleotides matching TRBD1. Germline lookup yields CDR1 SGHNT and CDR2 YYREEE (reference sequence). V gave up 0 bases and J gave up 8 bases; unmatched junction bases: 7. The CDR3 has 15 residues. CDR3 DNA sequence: TGTGCCAGCAGCTTGGTGGGGACAGAAGGAGAAAAACTGTTTTTT. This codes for CASSLVGTEGEKLFF.

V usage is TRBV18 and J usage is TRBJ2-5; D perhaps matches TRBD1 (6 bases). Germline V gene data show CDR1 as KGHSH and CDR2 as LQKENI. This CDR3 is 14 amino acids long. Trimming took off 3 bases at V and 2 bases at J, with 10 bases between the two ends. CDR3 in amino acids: CASSPGQLQETQYF. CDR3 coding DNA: TGTGCCAGCTCACCCGGACAGCTACAAGAGACCCAGTACTTC.

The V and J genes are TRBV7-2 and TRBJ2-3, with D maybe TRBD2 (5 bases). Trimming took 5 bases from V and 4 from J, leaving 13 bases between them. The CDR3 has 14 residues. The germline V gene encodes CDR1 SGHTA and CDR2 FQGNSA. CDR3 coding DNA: TGTGCCAGCAGCCCAACTAGAGTAGCAGATACGCAGTATTTT. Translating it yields CASSPTRVADTQYF.

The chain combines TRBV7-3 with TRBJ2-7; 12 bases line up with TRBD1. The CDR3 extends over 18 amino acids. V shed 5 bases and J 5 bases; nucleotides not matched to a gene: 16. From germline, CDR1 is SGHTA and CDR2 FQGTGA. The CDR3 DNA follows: TGTGCCAGCAGCCCAGCGGGACAGGGGGCAAGGAGAATCGACGAGCAGTACTTC. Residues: CASSPAGQGARRIDEQYF. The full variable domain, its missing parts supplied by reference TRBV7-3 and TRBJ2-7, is GAGVSQTPSNKVTEKGKYVELRCDPISGHTALYWYRQSLGQGPEFLIYFQGTGAADDSGLPNDRFFAVRPEGSVSTLKIQRTERGDSAVYLCASSPAGQGARRIDEQYFGPGTRLTVT.

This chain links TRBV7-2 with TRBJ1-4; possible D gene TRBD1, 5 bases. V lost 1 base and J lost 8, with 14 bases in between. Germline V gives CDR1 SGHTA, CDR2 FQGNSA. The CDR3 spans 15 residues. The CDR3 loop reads CASSLVGGIEEKLFF. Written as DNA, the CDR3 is TGTGCCAGCAGCTTAGTGGGGGGGATTGAGGAAAAACTGTTTTTT.

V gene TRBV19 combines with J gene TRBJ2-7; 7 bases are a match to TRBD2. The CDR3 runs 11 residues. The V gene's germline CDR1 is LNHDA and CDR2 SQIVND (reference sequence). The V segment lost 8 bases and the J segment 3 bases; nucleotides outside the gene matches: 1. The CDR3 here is CASGTIYEQYF. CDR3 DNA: TGTGCCAGTGGGACTATCTACGAGCAGTACTTC.

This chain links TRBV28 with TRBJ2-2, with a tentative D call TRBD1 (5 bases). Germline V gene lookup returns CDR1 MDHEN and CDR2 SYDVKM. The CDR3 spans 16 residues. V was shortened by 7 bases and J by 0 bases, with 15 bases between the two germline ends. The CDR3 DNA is TGTGCCAGCACCCGATGGCAGGGAACGAACACCGGGGAGCTGTTTTTT. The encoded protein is CASTRWQGTNTGELFF.

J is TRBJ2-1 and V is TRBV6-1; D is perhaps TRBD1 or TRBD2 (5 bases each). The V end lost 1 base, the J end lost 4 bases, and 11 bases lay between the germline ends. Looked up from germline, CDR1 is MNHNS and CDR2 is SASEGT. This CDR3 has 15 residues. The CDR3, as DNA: TGTGCCAGCAGTGAAGGATTTTGGGGGTACAATGAGCAGTTCTTC. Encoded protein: CASSEGFWGYNEQFF.

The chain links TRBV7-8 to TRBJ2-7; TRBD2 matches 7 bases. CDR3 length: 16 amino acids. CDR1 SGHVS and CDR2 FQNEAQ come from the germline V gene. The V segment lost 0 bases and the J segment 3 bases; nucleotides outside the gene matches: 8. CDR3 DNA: TGTGCCAGCAGCTTAGCAAGGCCTGGGGAGGGCTACGAGCAGTACTTC. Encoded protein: CASSLARPGEGYEQYF.

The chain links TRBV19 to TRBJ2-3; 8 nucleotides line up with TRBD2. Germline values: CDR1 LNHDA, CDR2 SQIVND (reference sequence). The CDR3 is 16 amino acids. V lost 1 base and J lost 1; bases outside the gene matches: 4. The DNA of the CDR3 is TGTGCCAGTAGTATAGGTAGCGGGGCTGGCACAGATACGCAGTATTTT. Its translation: CASSIGSGAGTDTQYF.

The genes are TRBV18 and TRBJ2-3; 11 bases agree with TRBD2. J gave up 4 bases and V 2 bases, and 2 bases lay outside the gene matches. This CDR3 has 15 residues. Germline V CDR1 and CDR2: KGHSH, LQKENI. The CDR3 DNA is TGTGCCAGCTCACCAGTACTAGCGGGAGCAGATACGCAGTATTTT. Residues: CASSPVLAGADTQYF.